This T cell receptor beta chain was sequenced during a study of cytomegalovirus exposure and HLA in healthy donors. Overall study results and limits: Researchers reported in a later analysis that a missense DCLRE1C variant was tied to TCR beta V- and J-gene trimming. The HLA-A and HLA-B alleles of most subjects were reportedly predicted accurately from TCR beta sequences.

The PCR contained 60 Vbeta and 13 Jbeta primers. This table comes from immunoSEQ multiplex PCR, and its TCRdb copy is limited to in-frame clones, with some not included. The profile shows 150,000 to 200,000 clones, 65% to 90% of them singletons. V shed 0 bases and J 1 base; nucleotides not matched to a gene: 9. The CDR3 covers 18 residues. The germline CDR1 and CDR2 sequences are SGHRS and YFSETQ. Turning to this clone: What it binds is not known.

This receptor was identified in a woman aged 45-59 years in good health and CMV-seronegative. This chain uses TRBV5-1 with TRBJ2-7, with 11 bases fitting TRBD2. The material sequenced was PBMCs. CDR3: CASSLVLAGAGGSYEQYF. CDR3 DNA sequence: TGCGCCAGCAGCTTGGTACTAGCGGGAGCAGGAGGGTCCTACGAGCAGTACTTC.